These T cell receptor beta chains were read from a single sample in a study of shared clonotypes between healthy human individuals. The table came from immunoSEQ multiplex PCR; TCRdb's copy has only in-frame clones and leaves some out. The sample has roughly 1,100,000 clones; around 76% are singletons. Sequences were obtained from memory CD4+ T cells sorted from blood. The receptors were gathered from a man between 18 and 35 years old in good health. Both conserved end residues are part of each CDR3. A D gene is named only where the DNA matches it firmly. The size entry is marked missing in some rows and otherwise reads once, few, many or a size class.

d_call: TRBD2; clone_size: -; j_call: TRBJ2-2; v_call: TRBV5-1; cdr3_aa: CASRSGTSYAGELFF; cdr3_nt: TGCGCCAGCAGATCCGGGACTAGCTATGCCGGGGAGCTGTTTTTT
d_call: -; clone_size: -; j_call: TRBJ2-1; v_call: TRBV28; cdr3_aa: CASRQYQVGNEQFF; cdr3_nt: TGTGCCAGCAGACAGTATCAAGTCGGCAATGAGCAGTTCTTC
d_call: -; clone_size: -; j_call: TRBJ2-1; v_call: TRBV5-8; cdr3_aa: CASSLWGNGEQFF; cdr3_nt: TGTGCCAGCAGCTTGTGGGGCAACGGGGAGCAGTTCTTC
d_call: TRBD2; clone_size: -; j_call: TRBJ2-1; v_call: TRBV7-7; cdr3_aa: CASSRLAGAPWDEQFF; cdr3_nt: TGTGCTAGCAGCCGACTAGCGGGAGCCCCCTGGGATGAGCAGTTCTTC
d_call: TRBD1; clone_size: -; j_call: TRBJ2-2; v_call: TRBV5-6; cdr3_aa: CASSSLGQSTGELFF; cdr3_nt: TGTGCCAGCAGCTCCCTGGGACAGAGCACCGGGGAGCTGTTTTTT
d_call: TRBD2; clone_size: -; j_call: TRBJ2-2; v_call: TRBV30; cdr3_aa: CASGEANTGELFF; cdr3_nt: TGTGCCAGCGGGGAGGCGAACACCGGGGAGCTGTTTTTT
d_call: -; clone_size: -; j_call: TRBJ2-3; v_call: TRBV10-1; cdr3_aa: CASSESSTDTQYF; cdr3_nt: TGCGCCAGCAGTGAGTCTAGCACAGATACGCAGTATTTT
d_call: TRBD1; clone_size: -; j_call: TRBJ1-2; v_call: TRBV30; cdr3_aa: CAWSPPGQLIVGYGYTF; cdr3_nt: TGTGCCTGGAGTCCCCCGGGACAGTTAATTGTTGGCTATGGCTACACCTTC
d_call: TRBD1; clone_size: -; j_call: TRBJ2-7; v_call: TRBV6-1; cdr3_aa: CASSGMTGGTYEQYF; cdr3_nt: TGTGCCAGCAGTGGGATGACAGGGGGGACCTACGAGCAGTACTTC
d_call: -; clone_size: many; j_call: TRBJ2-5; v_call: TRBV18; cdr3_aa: CASSPWDSQETQYF; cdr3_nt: TGTGCCAGCTCACCATGGGACTCCCAAGAGACCCAGTACTTC
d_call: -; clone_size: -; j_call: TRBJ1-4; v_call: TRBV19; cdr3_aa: CASSAPDQRGKLFF; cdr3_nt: TGTGCCAGTAGTGCGCCCGACCAAAGGGGAAAACTGTTTTTT
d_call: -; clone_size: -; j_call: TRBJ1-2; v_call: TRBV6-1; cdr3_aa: CASSEVGFYGYTF; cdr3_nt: TGTGCCAGCAGTGAAGTGGGGTTCTATGGCTACACCTTC
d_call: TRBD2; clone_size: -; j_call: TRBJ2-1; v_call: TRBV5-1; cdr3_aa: CASSLGGLAGNNEQFF; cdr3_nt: TGCGCCAGCAGCTTGGGTGGACTAGCGGGCAACAATGAGCAGTTCTTC
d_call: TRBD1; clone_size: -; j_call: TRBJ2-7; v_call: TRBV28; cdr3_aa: CASSFTATGAGEQYF; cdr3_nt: TGTGCCAGCAGTTTCACGGCCACAGGGGCGGGCGAGCAGTACTTC
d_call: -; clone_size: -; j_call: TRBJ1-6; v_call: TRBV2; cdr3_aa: CASREFLSGNSPLHF; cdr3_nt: TGTGCCAGCAGGGAATTTCTCTCGGGTAATTCACCCCTCCACTTT
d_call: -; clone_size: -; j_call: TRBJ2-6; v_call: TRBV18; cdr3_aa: CASSPPAGNNVLTF; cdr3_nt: TGTGCCAGCTCACCCCCCGCAGGCAACAACGTCCTGACTTTC
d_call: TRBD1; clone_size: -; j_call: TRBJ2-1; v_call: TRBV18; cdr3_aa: CASSQGQDTAYNEQFF; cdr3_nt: TGTGCCAGCTCCCAGGGACAGGACACGGCCTACAATGAGCAGTTCTTC
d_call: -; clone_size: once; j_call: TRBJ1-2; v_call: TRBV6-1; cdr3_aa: CASSEGGYGYTF; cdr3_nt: TGTGCCAGCAGTGAAGGAGGATATGGCTACACCTTC
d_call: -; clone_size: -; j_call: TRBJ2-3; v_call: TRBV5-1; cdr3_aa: CASLRQVPTDTQYF; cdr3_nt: TGCGCCAGCCTGCGGCAGGTACCCACAGATACGCAGTATTTT
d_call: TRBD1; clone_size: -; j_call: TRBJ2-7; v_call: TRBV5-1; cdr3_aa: CASSPRQGSYEQYF; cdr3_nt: TGCGCCAGCAGCCCGAGACAGGGGTCCTACGAGCAGTACTTC
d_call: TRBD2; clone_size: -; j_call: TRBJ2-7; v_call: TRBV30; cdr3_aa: CAWKVSGRAYEQYF; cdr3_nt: TGTGCCTGGAAAGTCAGCGGGAGGGCCTACGAGCAGTACTTC
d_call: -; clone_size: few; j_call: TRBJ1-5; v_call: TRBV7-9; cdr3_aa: CASSLGGEGQPQHF; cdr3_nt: TGTGCCAGCAGCTTGGGGGGTGAGGGTCAGCCCCAGCATTTT
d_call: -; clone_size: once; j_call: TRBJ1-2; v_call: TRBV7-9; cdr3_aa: CASSFTSNYGYTF; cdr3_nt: TGTGCCAGCAGCTTCACCTCTAACTATGGCTACACCTTC
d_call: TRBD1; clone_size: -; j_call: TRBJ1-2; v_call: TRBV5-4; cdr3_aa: CASSLQGQIYGYTF; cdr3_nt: TGTGCCAGCAGCTTGCAGGGACAGATCTATGGCTACACCTTC
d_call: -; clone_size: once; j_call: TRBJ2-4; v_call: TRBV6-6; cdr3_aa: CASTPPGRLAKNIQYF; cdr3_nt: TGTGCCAGCACCCCCCCCGGCCGGTTAGCCAAAAACATTCAGTACTTC
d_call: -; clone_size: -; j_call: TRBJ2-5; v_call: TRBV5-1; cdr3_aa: CASTRWGETETQYF; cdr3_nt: TGCGCCAGCACCCGATGGGGGGAGACGGAGACCCAGTACTTC
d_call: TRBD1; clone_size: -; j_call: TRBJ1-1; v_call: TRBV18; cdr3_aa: CASSPTGGNTEAFF; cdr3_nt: TGTGCCAGCTCACCTACAGGGGGGAACACTGAAGCTTTCTTT
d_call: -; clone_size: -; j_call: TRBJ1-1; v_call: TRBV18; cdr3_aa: CASSPAATEAFF; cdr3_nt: TGTGCCAGCTCCCCGGCGGCCACTGAAGCTTTCTTT
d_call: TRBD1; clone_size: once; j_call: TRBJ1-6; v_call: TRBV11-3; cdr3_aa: CASSLGTGSNSPLHF; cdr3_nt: TGTGCCAGCAGCCTCGGGACAGGTTCTAATTCACCCCTCCACTTT
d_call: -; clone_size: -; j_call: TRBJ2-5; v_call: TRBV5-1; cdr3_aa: CASSLKQGGVETQYF; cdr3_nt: TGCGCCAGCAGCTTAAAACAGGGTGGGGTAGAGACCCAGTACTTC
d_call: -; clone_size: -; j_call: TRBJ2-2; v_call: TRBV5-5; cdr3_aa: CASSGGRAPLLNTGELFF; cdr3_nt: TGTGCCAGCAGCGGCGGTCGGGCCCCCCTCCTGAACACCGGGGAGCTGTTTTTT
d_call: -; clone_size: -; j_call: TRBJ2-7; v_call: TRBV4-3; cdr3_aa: CASSQETGQYF; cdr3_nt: TGCGCCAGCAGCCAAGAGACAGGGCAGTACTTC
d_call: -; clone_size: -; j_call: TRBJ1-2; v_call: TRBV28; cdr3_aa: CAARVGSYGYTF; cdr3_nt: TGTGCCGCTCGGGTAGGCAGCTATGGCTACACCTTC
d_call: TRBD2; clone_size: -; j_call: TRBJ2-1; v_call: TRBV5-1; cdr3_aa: CASSGGGPNNEQFF; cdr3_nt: TGCGCCAGCAGCGGCGGGGGGCCTAACAATGAGCAGTTCTTC
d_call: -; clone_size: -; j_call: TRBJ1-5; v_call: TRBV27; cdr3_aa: CASSKTITGTRNQPQHF; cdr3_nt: TGTGCCAGCAGTAAAACAATTACCGGGACAAGGAATCAGCCCCAGCATTTT
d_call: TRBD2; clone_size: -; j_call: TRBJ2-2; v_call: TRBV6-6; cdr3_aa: CASNGLAGVGELFF; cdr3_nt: TGTGCCAGCAATGGACTAGCGGGGGTCGGGGAGCTGTTTTTT
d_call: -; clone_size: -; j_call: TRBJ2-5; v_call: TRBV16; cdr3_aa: CASSQSAVIQETQYF; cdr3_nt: TGTGCCAGCAGCCAATCTGCGGTTATCCAAGAGACCCAGTACTTC
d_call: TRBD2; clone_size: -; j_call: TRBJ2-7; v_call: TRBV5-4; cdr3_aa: CASRLAGSGEQYF; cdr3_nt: TGTGCCAGCAGACTAGCGGGATCGGGAGAGCAGTACTTC
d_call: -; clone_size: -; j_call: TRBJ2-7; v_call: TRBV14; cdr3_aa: CASSAQPTTEQYF; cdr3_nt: TGTGCCAGCAGCGCCCAACCAACTACGGAGCAGTACTTC
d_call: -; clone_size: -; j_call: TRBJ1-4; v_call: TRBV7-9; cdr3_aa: CASSLARGNEKLFF; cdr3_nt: TGTGCCAGCAGCTTAGCAAGGGGCAATGAAAAACTGTTTTTT
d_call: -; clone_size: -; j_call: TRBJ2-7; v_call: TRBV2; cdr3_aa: CASRGGGSYEQYF; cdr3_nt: TGTGCCAGCAGGGGCGGAGGCTCCTACGAGCAGTACTTC
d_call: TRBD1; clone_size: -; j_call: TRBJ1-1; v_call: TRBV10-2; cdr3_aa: CASRRGPGTEAFF; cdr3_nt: TGCGCCAGCCGAAGGGGGCCGGGCACTGAAGCTTTCTTT
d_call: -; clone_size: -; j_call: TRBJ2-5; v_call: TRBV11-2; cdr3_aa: CASSLGTLELKETQYF; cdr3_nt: TGTGCCAGCAGCTTAGGTACCCTAGAACTTAAAGAGACCCAGTACTTC
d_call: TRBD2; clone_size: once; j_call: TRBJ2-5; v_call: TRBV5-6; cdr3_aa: CASSRGLAPLSWQETQYF; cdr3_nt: TGTGCCAGCAGCCGTGGACTAGCCCCTTTGAGTTGGCAAGAGACCCAGTACTTC
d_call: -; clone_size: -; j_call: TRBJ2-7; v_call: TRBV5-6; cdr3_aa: CASSLIGTPSYEQYF; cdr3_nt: TGTGCCAGCAGCTTGATCGGGACACCCTCCTACGAGCAGTACTTC
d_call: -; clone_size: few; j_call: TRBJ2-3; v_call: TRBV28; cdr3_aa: CALRKTSTDTQYF; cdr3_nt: TGTGCCCTACGAAAGACTAGCACAGATACGCAGTATTTT